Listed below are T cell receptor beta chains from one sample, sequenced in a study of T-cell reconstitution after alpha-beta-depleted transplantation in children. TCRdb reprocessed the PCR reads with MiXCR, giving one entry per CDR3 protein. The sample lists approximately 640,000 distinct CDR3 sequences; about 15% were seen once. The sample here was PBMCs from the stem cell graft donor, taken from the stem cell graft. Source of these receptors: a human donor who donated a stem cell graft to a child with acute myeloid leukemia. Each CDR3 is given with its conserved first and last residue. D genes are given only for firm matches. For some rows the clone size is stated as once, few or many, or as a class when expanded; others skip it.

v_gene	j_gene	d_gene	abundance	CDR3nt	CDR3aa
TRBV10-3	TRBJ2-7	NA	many	TGTGCCATCAGTGTTACAGGGCCCCACGAGCAGTACTTC	CAISVTGPHEQYF
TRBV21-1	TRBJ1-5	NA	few	TGTGCCAGCCTTCGGGGGGAAAAAGGTAGTCCCCAGCATTTT	CASLRGEKGSPQHF
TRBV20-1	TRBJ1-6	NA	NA	TGCAGTGCTAGTAGGACTAATTCACCCCTCCACTTT	CSASRTNSPLHF
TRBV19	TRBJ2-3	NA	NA	TGTGCCAGTAGTATATTAATCGGGGGCACAGATACGCAGTATTTT	CASSILIGGTDTQYF
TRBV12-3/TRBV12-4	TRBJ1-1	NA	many	TGTGCCAGCAGTTTGGCGACGACCACTGAAGCTTTCTTT	CASSLATTTEAFF
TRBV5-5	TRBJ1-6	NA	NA	TGTGCCAGCAGCTCCCCTGAGCGGGGGGCGCGAAAGTCACCCCTCCACTTT	CASSSPERGARKSPLHF
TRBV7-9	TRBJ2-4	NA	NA	TGTGCCAGCGGGGACAGCGGGGGAAACATTCAGTACTTC	CASGDSGGNIQYF
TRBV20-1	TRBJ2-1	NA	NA	TGCAGTGCTAGTTCCCCCGGGGCCCCAGACTACAATGAGCAGTTCTTC	CSASSPGAPDYNEQFF
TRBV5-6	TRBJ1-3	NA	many	TGTGCCAGCAGCTTCTCTGAGGGAGCAGGAAACACCATATATTTT	CASSFSEGAGNTIYF
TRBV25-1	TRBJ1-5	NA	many	TGTGCCAGTGCAGGGGGCAATCAGCCCCAGCATTTT	CASAGGNQPQHF
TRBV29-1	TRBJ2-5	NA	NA	TGCAGCGTTGCGTCCGTTGGGGCACTTGCCTTCCAAGAGACCCAGTACTTC	CSVASVGALAFQETQYF
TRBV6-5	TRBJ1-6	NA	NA	TGTGCCAGCAGTTACTCAGGGAAGCGTTCACCCCTCCACTTT	CASSYSGKRSPLHF
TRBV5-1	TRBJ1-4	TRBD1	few	TGCGCCAGCAGCCGAAGGGGGCAAAATGAAAAACTGTTTTTT	CASSRRGQNEKLFF
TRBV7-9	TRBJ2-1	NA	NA	TGTGCCAGCAGCTTATTGGAAGGGGTAGGTGAGCAGTTCTTC	CASSLLEGVGEQFF
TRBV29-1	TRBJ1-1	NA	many	TGCAGCGTTGAGCAGGGGCCCAAGAACACTGAAGCTTTCTTT	CSVEQGPKNTEAFF
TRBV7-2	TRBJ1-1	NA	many	TGTGCCAGCAGCTTCGGAGTCAGGGTAGGAACTGAAGCTTTCTTT	CASSFGVRVGTEAFF
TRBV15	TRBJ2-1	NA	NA	TGTGCCACCAGCAGAGGGGACAGCGGGAACTACAATGAGCAGTTCTTC	CATSRGDSGNYNEQFF
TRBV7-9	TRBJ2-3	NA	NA	TGTGCCAGCAGCTTAACTCAGGGGACCGATACGCAGTATTTT	CASSLTQGTDTQYF
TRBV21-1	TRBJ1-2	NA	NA	TGTGCCAGCAGCAAAGATTCGGGGAGGGCTGGCTACACCTTC	CASSKDSGRAGYTF
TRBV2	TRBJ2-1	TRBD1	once	TGTGCCAGCAGTACCACCGGGACAGGGGGTTACAATGAGCAGTTCTTC	CASSTTGTGGYNEQFF
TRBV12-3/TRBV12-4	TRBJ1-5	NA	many	TGTGCCAGCAGTCTCCAAGGAGGGATAGGCAATCAGCCCCAGCATTTT	CASSLQGGIGNQPQHF
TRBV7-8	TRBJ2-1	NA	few	TGTGCCAGCAGGCCTACGATCGGACCAAACAATGAGCAGTTCTTC	CASRPTIGPNNEQFF